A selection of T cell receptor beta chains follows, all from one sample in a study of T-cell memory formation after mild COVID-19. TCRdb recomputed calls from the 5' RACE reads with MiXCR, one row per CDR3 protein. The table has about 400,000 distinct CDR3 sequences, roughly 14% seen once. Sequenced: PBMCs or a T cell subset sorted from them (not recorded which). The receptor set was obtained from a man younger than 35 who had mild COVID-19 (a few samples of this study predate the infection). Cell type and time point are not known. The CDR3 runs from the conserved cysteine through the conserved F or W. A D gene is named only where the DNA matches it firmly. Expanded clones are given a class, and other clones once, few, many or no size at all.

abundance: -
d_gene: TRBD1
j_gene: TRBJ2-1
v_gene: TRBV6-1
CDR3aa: CASSERFDRGHDEQFF
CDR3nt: TGTGCCAGCAGTGAAAGGTTTGACAGGGGGCACGATGAGCAGTTCTTC

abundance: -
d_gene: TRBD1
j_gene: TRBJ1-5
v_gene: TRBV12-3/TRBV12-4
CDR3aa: CASRTGQISNQPQHF
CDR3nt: TGTGCCTCACGAACGGGACAGATTAGCAATCAGCCCCAGCATTTT

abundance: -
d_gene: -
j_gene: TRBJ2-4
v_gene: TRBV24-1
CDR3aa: CATSDSTDSNIQYF
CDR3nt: TGTGCCACCAGTGATTCGACGGACAGTAACATTCAGTACTTC

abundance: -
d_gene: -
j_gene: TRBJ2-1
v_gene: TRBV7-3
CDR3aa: CASSLSGDRNNEQFF
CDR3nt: TGTGCCAGCAGCTTATCGGGGGATAGGAACAATGAGCAGTTCTTC

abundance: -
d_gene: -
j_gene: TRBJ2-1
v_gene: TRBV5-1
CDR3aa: CASSLNSAGRNEQFF
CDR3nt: TGCGCCAGCAGCTTAAATTCGGCAGGCCGCAATGAGCAGTTCTTC

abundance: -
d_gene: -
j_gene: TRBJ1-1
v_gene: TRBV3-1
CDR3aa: CASSDSGPEAFF
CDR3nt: TGTGCCAGCAGCGACTCTGGGCCTGAAGCTTTCTTT

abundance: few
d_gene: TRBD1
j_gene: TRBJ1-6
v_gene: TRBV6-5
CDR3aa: CASSYEGQGFYSPLHF
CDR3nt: TGTGCCAGCAGTTACGAAGGACAGGGGTTCTATTCACCCCTCCACTTT

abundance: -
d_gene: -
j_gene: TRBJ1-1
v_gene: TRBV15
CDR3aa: CATSVGLGAEAFF
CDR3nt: TGTGCCACCAGCGTAGGATTAGGGGCTGAAGCTTTCTTT

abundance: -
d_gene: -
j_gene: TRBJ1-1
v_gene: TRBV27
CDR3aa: CASSKLQIFMNTEAFF
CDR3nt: TGTGCCAGCAGTAAACTACAGATCTTCATGAACACTGAAGCTTTCTTT

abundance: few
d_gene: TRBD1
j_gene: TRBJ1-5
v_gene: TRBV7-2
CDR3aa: CASSPGTGFQPQHF
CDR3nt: TGTGCCAGCAGCCCCGGGACAGGGTTCCAGCCCCAGCATTTT

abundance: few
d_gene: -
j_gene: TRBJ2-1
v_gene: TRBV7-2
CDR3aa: CASSDLGSYNEQFF
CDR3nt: TGTGCCTCTTCCGACCTGGGCTCCTACAATGAGCAGTTCTTC

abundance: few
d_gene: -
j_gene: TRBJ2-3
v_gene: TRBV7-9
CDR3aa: CASSQAGAGTDTQYF
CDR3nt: TGTGCCAGCAGCCAGGCCGGCGCCGGGACAGATACGCAGTATTTT

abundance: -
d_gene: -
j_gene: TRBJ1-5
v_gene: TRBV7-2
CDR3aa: CASSFEGSQPQHF
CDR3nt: TGTGCCAGCAGCTTCGAGGGATCTCAGCCCCAGCATTTT

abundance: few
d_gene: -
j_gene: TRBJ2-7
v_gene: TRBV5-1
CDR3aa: CASSLFDEQYF
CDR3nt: TGCGCCAGCAGCTTGTTCGACGAGCAGTACTTC

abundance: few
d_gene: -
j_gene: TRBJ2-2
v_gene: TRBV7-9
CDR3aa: CASSPPGPNTGELFF
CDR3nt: TGTGCCAGCAGCCCCCCCGGGCCGAACACCGGGGAGCTGTTTTTT

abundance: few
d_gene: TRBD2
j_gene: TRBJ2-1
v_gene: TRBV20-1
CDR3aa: CSARGYNEQFF
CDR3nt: TGCAGTGCGCGGGGGTACAATGAGCAGTTCTTC

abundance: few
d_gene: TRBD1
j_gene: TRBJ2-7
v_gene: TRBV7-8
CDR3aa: CASSFRTGSYEQYF
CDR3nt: TGTGCCAGCAGCTTCCGGACAGGGTCCTACGAGCAGTACTTC

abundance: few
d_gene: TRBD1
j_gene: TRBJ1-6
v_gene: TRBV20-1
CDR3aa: CSAKGQGNSPLHF
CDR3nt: TGCAGTGCTAAGGGACAGGGGAATTCACCCCTCCACTTT

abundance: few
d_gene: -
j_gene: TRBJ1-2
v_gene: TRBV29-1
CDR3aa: CSVEGGYGYTF
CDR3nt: TGCAGCGTAGAGGGTGGCTATGGCTACACCTTC

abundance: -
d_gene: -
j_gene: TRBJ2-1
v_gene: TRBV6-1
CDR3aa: CASSEVGRTWQFF
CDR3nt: TGTGCCAGCAGTGAAGTAGGTCGCACATGGCAGTTCTTC

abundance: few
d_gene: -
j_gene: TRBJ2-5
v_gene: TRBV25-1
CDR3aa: CASSGAGHLTWYF
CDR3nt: TGTGCCAGCAGTGGGGCAGGACACTTAACATGGTACTTC

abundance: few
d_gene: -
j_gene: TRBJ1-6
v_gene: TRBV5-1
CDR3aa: CASSLPGPGDSPLHF
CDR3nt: TGCGCCAGCAGCTTACCGGGACCTGGGGATTCACCCCTCCACTTT

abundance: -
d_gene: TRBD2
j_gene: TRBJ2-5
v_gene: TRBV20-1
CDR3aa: CSARDMRGGETQYF
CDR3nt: TGCAGTGCTAGAGATATGCGGGGGGGCGAGACCCAGTACTTC

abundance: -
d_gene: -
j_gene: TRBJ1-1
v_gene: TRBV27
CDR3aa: CASSSLSREGKAFF
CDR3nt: TGTGCCAGCAGTTCTCTTAGCAGGGAGGGCAAAGCTTTCTTT

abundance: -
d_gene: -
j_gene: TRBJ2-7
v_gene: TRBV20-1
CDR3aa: CSARDSGAKYEQYF
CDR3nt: TGCAGTGCTAGGGACAGTGGGGCTAAGTACGAGCAGTACTTC

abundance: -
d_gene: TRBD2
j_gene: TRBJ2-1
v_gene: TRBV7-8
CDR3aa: CATLAGVLYNEQFF
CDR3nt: TGTGCCACCTTAGCGGGGGTCCTATACAATGAGCAGTTCTTC

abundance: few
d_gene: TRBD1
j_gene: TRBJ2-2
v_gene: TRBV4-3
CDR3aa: CASSWTGHDITGELFF
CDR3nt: TGCGCCAGCAGCTGGACAGGGCATGACATCACCGGGGAGCTGTTTTTT

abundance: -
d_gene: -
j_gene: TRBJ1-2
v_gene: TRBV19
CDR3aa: CASTIRAGAYGYTF
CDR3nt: TGTGCCAGTACCATTAGGGCAGGGGCCTATGGCTACACCTTC

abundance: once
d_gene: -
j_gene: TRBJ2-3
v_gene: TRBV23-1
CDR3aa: CASPGQSAGTDTQYF
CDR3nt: TGCGCCAGCCCGGGACAATCCGCGGGGACAGATACGCAGTATTTT

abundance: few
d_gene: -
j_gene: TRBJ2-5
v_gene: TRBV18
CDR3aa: CASSPLHRGGLETQYF
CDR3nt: TGTGCCAGCTCACCCCTACACAGGGGGGGATTGGAGACCCAGTACTTC

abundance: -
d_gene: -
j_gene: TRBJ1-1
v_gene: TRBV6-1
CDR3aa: CASSQYTREAFF
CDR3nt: TGTGCCAGCAGCCAGTATACACGAGAAGCTTTCTTT

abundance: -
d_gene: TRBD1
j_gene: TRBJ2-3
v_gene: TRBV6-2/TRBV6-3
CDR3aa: CASMTWTGVTDTQYF
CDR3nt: TGTGCCAGCATGACCTGGACAGGGGTCACAGATACGCAGTATTTT

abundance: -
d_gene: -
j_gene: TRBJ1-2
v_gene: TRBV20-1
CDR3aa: CSAWGNGYTF
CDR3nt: TGCAGTGCATGGGGAAATGGCTACACCTTC